The 24 T cell receptor beta chains listed next were all sequenced from one sample in a study of T cells in Graves' hyperthyroidism and ophthalmopathy. TCR beta CDR3 sequences were amplified from RNA transcripts. The HTBI primer set was used in a first-round RT-PCR of the TCR CDR3. TCRdb ran MiXCR on the multiplex PCR reads and lists one entry per CDR3 protein. The profile shows more than 300,000 distinct CDR3 sequences, 15% to 20% of them singletons. The specimen sequenced was blood. The receptors stem from a man aged 18 to 30 with Graves' ophthalmopathy.

In its sample, this clonotype was seen many times. V gene TRBV6-1 combines with J gene TRBJ2-5; 11 bases align to TRBD2. CDR1 MNHNS and CDR2 SASEGT come from the germline V gene. Trimming at V came to 4 bases and at J to 4 bases, leaving 5 bases not matched to a gene. The CDR3 contains 15 residues. The CDR3 sequence: CASSVAGGRVETQYF. CDR3 DNA: TGTGCCAGCAGTGTAGCGGGGGGGCGGGTAGAGACCCAGTACTTC.

In its sample, this clonotype was seen many times. The V gene is TRBV5-1, the J gene TRBJ1-6; a possible D gene is TRBD1 (5 bases). Germline CDR1 is SGHRS and CDR2 is YFSETQ. This CDR3 spans 15 amino acids. V shed 0 bases and J shed 8 bases, with 12 bases lying between them. Here the CDR3 DNA reads TGCGCCAGCAGCTTGGAGGGCCAGGGTTATTCACCCCTCCACTTT. Amino acids: CASSLEGQGYSPLHF.

At least ten counts were recorded for this clonotype. The chain recombines TRBV5-8 with TRBJ2-3; perhaps D is TRBD1 or TRBD2 (7 bases each). In germline, CDR1 is SGHTS, CDR2 YDEGEE. The germline V and J ends were trimmed by 5 bases and 5 bases, with 18 bases remaining between them. The CDR3 loop spans 15 amino acids. CDR3 protein: CASSPEGRGGDTQYF. CDR3 DNA sequence: TGTGCCAGCAGTCCAGAGGGCAGGGGGGGAGATACGCAGTATTTT.

The table lists this clonotype with a few counts. The chain links TRBV15 to TRBJ1-5, with D possibly being TRBD1 (5 bases). Germline loops: CDR1 LNHNV, CDR2 YYDKDF (reference sequence). V gave up 5 bases and J gave up 0 bases, with 20 bases separating them. CDR3 size: 18 residues. Here the CDR3 reads CATSGGLTGGYSNQPQHF. The CDR3 DNA reads TGTGCCACCAGCGGGGGTTTAACCGGAGGTTATAGCAATCAGCCCCAGCATTTT. The full variable domain, completed using reference TRBV15 and TRBJ1-5, is DAMVIQNPRYQVTQFGKPVTLSCSQTLNHNVMYWYQQKSSQAPKLLFHYYDKDFNNEADTPDNFQSRRPNTSFCFLDIRSPGLGDTAMYLCATSGGLTGGYSNQPQHFGDGTRLSIL.

This clonotype was detected many times. This chain connects TRBV7-8 to TRBJ2-7; no clear D gene. V was cut by 3 bases and J by 1 base, with 13 bases left in between. CDR3 length equals 15 residues. CDR1 SGHVS and CDR2 FQNEAQ come from the germline V gene. The CDR3 protein is CASSLYGLESYEQYF. CDR3 coding DNA: TGTGCCAGCAGCTTGTACGGTTTGGAATCCTACGAGCAGTACTTC. The full variable domain, rest sourced from reference TRBV7-8 and TRBJ2-7, is GAGVSQSPRYKVAKRGQDVALRCDPISGHVSLFWYQQALGQGPEFLTYFQNEAQLDKSGLPSDRFFAERPEGSVSTLKIQRTQQEDSAVYLCASSLYGLESYEQYFGPGTRLTVT.

This clonotype was picked up many times. This chain joins TRBV5-5 and TRBJ1-2; perhaps TRBD1 as D (5 bases). CDR1 is SGHKS and CDR2 is YYEKEE in the germline V gene (reference sequence). The CDR3 loop spans 15 amino acids. V lost 3 bases and J lost 4, with 16 bases in between. CDR3 protein: CASSSGTSNLYGYTF. As DNA, the CDR3 is TGTGCCAGCAGCTCCGGGACTTCAAACCTCTATGGCTACACCTTC.

The rearrangement joins TRBV19 to TRBJ1-5; perhaps TRBD1 as D (6 bases). Trimming removed 6 bases from V and 4 bases from J, with 10 bases in between. Germline V gives CDR1 LNHDA, CDR2 SQIVND (reference sequence). The CDR3 totals 13 residues. CDR3 in amino acids: CASSGGLNQPQHF. In DNA, the CDR3 is TGTGCCAGTAGCGGGGGCCTAAATCAGCCCCAGCATTTT.

The sample holds many counts of this clonotype. The chain links TRBV2 to TRBJ2-7, with D perhaps TRBD1 or TRBD2 (5 bases each). Deletions cut 1 base from V and 6 bases from J, with 10 bases between. This CDR3 contains 13 residues. Germline loops: CDR1 SNHLY, CDR2 FYNNEI. CDR3 nucleotide sequence: TGTGCCAGCAGTGAAGTAGAGGGGTCCGAGCAGTACTTC. Amino acid sequence: CASSEVEGSEQYF.

This clonotype came up a few times. The rearrangement uses TRBV7-9 and TRBJ2-7, with D perhaps matching TRBD1 (5 bases). V lost 1 base, J lost 2 bases, and 15 bases lay in between. Germline loops: CDR1 SEHNR, CDR2 FQNEAQ (reference sequence). This CDR3 has 16 residues. CDR3 sequence (DNA): TGTGCCAGCAGCTTAGGCGTCGGCAGGGCAACCTACGAGCAGTACTTC. Translating gives CASSLGVGRATYEQYF.

The chain employs TRBV5-4 and TRBJ2-5, with 8 bases that match TRBD1. V was pared by 0 bases and J by 5 bases, with 9 bases of the junction left unmatched. CDR1 SGHNT and CDR2 YYREEE come from the germline V gene (reference sequence). There are 16 residues in the CDR3. CDR3 residues: CASSLAFQGAGETQYF. The DNA for the CDR3 is TGTGCCAGCAGCTTGGCCTTCCAGGGGGCGGGGGAGACCCAGTACTTC.

This clonotype was observed a handful of times. Here the CDR3 reads CASSALRGGSDEQFF. CDR3 nucleotide sequence: TGTGCCAGCAGTGCTCTCAGGGGGGGGAGCGATGAGCAGTTCTTC. The J gene is TRBJ2-1, the V gene TRBV27; D may match TRBD1 or TRBD2 (7 bases each). CDR3 length: 15 residues. The V gene's germline CDR1 is MNHEY and CDR2 SMNVEV (reference sequence). V was clipped by 5 bases and J by 8 bases, with 19 bases between them.

Only a few counts were recorded for this clonotype. The rearrangement joins TRBV27 to TRBJ2-5, with D possibly being TRBD2 (5 bases). The V gene lost 4 bases and the J gene lost 5 bases, with 14 bases spanning the gap. The CDR3 sequence is 14 residues long. The germline CDR1 and CDR2 sequences are MNHEY and SMNVEV (reference sequence). CDR3 protein: CASSSGLPGETQYF. The CDR3 DNA is TGTGCCAGCAGTTCCGGCTTACCGGGGGAGACCCAGTACTTC.

Only a few counts were recorded for this clonotype. The chain joins TRBV19 to TRBJ1-5, with D possibly matching TRBD1 (5 bases). The CDR3 runs 18 residues. The germline gives CDR1 LNHDA, CDR2 SQIVND (reference sequence). V was trimmed by 6 bases and J by 0 bases, leaving 21 bases between them. Here the CDR3 reads CASSPGGTQAYSNQPQHF. CDR3 DNA: TGTGCCAGTAGCCCCGGGGGGACCCAGGCGTATAGCAATCAGCCCCAGCATTTT. Drawing the rest from reference TRBV19 and TRBJ1-5, the complete variable domain is DGGITQSPKYLFRKEGQNVTLSCEQNLNHDAMYWYRQDPGQGLRLIYYSQIVNDFQKGDIAEGYSVSREKKESFPLTVTSAQKNPTAFYLCASSPGGTQAYSNQPQHFGDGTRLSIL.

The sample holds many counts of this clonotype. The V call is TRBV7-9, the J call TRBJ2-7; the D gene is possibly TRBD1 (6 bases). The V and J ends lost 5 bases and 7 bases respectively, with 15 bases between them. Germline-derived CDR1 and CDR2 are SEHNR and FQNEAQ (reference sequence). This CDR3 spans 13 amino acids. The CDR3 sequence is CASSAQGFGEQYF. For the CDR3, the DNA is TGTGCCAGCAGCGCCCAGGGGTTTGGGGAGCAGTACTTC.

This clonotype has at least ten counts. The genes are TRBV6-2 or TRBV6-3 and TRBJ2-7; TRBD2 aligns across 10 bases. Germline assignment: CDR1 MNHEY and CDR2 SVGEGT. The CDR3 sequence is 15 residues long. The V and J ends lost 0 bases and 5 bases, in that order; junction bases with no gene match: 4. CDR3 loop: CASSYSASGGHEQYF. In DNA form, the CDR3 reads TGTGCCAGCAGTTACTCGGCTAGCGGGGGCCACGAGCAGTACTTC.

The J gene is TRBJ2-7, the V gene TRBV18, with D possibly TRBD1 on 6 matching bases. Germline CDR1 and CDR2: KGHSH and LQKENI. This CDR3 region has 16 residues. V shed 3 bases and J shed 2 bases, with 17 bases lying between them. CDR3 in amino acids: CASSPIQGTGPYEQYF. As DNA, the CDR3 is TGTGCCAGCTCACCGATACAGGGAACCGGTCCCTACGAGCAGTACTTC.

This clonotype was detected ten times or more. One junction end does not reproduce the germline sequence, and a read error may be involved. Written as DNA, the CDR3 is TGTGCCAGCAGCCTAGCCTACAGGGGGCGGAGACGGGGCACTGAAGCTTTCTTT. This gives the protein CASSLAYRGRRRGTEAFF. This chain joins TRBV7-9 and TRBJ1-1; 9 positions agree with TRBD1. This CDR3 is 18 amino acids long. Germline V gene lookup returns CDR1 SEHNR and CDR2 FQNEAQ (reference sequence).

This clonotype was counted ten times or more. The V call is TRBV2, the J call TRBJ2-4; TRBD2 might be the D (6 bases). The V gene lost 4 bases and the J gene lost 0 bases, with 7 bases spanning the gap. CDR3 length: 14 residues. Germline values: CDR1 SNHLY, CDR2 FYNNEI. The CDR3 nucleotides are TGTGCCAGCAGTGGGGGACTAGCCAAAAACATTCAGTACTTC. Translation gives CASSGGLAKNIQYF. Complete variable domain (other parts from reference TRBV2 and TRBJ2-4): EPEVTQTPSHQVTQMGQEVILRCVPISNHLYFYWYRQILGQKVEFLVSFYNNEISEKSEIFDDQFSVERPDGSNFTLKIRSTKLEDSAMYFCASSGGLAKNIQYFGAGTRLSVL.

The sample holds many counts of this clonotype. V is TRBV18 and J is TRBJ1-2, with TRBD1 as a possible D gene (6 bases). Germline V gives CDR1 KGHSH, CDR2 LQKENI. The CDR3 runs 13 residues. The germline V and J ends were trimmed by 4 bases and 2 bases, with 8 bases remaining between them. The DNA of the CDR3 is TGTGCCAGCTCACAGGACAGAAACTATGGCTACACCTTC. It is translated as CASSQDRNYGYTF.

The chain couples TRBV6-1 to TRBJ2-1; 9 nucleotides match TRBD1. J gave up 7 bases and V 6 bases, and 10 bases lay outside the gene matches. The germline V gene has CDR1 MNHNS and CDR2 SASEGT. The CDR3 consists of 15 residues. In DNA form, the CDR3 reads TGTGCCAGCAGCCGACCGGGACAGGGAGGGAATGAGCAGTTCTTC. Its protein product is CASSRPGQGGNEQFF.

The table lists this clonotype with many counts. The chain employs TRBV4-1 and TRBJ1-1, with D uncertain. V was shortened by 6 bases and J by 7 bases, with 12 bases between the two germline ends. CDR1 MGHRA and CDR2 YSYEKL come from the germline V gene. The CDR3 length is 12 residues. The CDR3 reads CASSPAWGEAFF. As DNA, the CDR3 is TGCGCCAGCAGTCCTGCTTGGGGTGAAGCTTTCTTT.

This clonotype showed up just a few times. The chain carries TRBV6-5 and TRBJ1-1; D remains ambiguous. CDR3 size: 14 residues. Germline CDR1 reads MNHEY; CDR2 reads SVGAGI. V lost 0 bases and J 5 bases, leaving 10 bases between the germline ends. CDR3 bases: TGTGCCAGCAGTTACTCGAGTACATGGACTGAAGCTTTCTTT. This codes for CASSYSSTWTEAFF.

The rearrangement links TRBV7-6 to TRBJ2-7, with 8 bases that match TRBD1. The CDR3 is 16 residues long. Germline V gene sequence: CDR1 SGHVS, CDR2 FNYEAQ. The ends lost 5 bases at V and 3 bases at J; junction bases unmatched: 12. In DNA form, the CDR3 reads TGTGCCAGCAGCCCAACAACCGGGACAGGTCTCTACGAGCAGTACTTC. Protein product: CASSPTTGTGLYEQYF.

This clonotype has more than one count but fewer than ten. The rearrangement joins TRBV7-3 to TRBJ2-2; D perhaps matches TRBD2 (5 bases). The CDR3 is 15 amino acids. From germline, CDR1 is SGHTA and CDR2 FQGTGA. The ends were cut back, 5 bases at V and 6 bases at J, with 16 bases in the middle. The chain's CDR3 is CASSVLAGAPGELFF. The CDR3 coding sequence is TGTGCCAGCAGCGTACTGGCGGGCGCGCCCGGGGAGCTGTTTTTT.